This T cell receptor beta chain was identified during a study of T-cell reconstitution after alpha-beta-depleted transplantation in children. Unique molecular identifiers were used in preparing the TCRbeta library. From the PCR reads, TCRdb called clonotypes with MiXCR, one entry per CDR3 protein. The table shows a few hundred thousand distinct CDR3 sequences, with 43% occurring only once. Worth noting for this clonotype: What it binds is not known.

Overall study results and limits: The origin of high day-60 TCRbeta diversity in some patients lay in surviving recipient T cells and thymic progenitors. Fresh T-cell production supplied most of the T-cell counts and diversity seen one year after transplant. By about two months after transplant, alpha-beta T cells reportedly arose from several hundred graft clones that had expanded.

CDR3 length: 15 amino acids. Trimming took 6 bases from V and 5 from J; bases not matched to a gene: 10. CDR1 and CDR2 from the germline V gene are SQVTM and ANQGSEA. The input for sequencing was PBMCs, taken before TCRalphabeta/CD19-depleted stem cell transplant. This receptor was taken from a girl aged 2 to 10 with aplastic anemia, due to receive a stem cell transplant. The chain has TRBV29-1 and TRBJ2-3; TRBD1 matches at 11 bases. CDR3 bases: TGCAGCGTACGGACAGGGGGCAGAAGTAGAGATACGCAGTATTTT. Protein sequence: CSVRTGGRSRDTQYF.